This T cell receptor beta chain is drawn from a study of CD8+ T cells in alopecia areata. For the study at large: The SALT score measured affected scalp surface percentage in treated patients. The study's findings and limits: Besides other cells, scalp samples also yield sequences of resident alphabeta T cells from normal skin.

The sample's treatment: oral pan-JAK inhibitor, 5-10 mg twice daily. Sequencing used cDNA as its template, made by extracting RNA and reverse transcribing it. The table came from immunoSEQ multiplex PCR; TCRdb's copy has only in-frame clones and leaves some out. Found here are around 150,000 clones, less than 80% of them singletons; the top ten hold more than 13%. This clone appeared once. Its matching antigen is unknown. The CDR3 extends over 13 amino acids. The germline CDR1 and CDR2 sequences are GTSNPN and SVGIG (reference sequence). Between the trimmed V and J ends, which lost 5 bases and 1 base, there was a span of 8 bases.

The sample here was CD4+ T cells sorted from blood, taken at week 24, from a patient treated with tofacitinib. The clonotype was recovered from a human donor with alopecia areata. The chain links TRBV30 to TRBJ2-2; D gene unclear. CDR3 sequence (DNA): TGTGCCTGGTCCAGAGAGAACACCGGGGAGCTGTTTTTT. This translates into CAWSRENTGELFF.